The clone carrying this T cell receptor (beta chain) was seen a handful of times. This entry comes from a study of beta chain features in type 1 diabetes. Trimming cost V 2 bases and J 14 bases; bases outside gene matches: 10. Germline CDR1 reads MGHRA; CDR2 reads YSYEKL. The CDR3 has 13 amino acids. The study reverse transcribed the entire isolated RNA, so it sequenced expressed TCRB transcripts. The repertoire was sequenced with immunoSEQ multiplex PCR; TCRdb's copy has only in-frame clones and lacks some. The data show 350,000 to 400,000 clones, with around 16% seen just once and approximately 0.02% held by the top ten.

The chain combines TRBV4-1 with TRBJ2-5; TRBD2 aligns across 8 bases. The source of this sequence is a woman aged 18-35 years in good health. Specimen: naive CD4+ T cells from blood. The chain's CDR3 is CASSQITSGGVYF. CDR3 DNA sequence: TGCGCCAGCAGCCAAATTACTAGCGGAGGGGTCTACTTC.